The entry below gives a single T cell receptor (beta chain) sequence along with its context. Its specificity is not known. The data were taken from a study of blood T cells in healthy people across ages. General study results and limits: Older age coincided with a roughly linear decline in TCR beta diversity per million T cells. Any changes in expanded clonotypes were possibly confounded, as donor CMV status remained unknown.

The authors ran a second PCR of 7 to 11 cycles using a sample-barcoded 5' primer and a J-beta primer mix. Via MiXCR, TCRdb re-called the 5' RACE reads, giving one row per CDR3 protein. The table has around 1.1 million distinct CDR3 sequences, more than 30% seen once; the top ten hold roughly 13%. Total RNA extracted from each sample amounted to at least 5.5 micrograms. The sequenced sample was blood. The TCR sequence derives from a man aged 18 to 29 in good health.

The CDR3 loop is CASDDGFYNEQFF. The DNA for the CDR3 is TGTGCCAGCGACGACGGATTCTACAATGAGCAGTTCTTC. This chain links TRBV3-1 with TRBJ2-1; D is uncertain. CDR1 is LGHDT, CDR2 YNNKEL, per germline (reference sequence). V lost 8 bases, J lost 3 bases, and 11 bases lay in between. This CDR3 has 13 amino acids.